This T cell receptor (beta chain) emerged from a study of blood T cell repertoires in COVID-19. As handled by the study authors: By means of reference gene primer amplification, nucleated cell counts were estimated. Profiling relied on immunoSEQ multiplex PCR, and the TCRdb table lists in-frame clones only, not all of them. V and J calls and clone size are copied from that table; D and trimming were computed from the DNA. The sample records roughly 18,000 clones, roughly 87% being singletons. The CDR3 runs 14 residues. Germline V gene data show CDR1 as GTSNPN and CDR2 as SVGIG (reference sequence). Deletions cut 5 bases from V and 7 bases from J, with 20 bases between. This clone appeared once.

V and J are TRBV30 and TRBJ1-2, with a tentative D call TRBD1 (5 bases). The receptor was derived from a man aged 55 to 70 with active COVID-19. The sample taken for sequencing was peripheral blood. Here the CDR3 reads CAWVTGRGGGGYTF. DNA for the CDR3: TGTGCCTGGGTTACAGGACGCGGGGGGGGTGGCTACACCTTC. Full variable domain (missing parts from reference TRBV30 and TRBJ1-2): SQTIHQWPATLVQPVGSPLSLECTVEGTSNPNLYWYRQAAGRGLQLLFYSVGIGQISSEVPQNLSASRPQDRQFILSSKKLLLSDSGFYLCAWVTGRGGGGYTFGSGTRLTVV.